This paragraph reports one T cell receptor (beta chain). Primed by a sample-barcoded 5' primer and a J-beta primer mix, a second PCR proceeded for about 6 to 12 cycles. TCRdb processed the 5' RACE reads anew with MiXCR; each CDR3 protein has one entry. Here the sample spans around 800,000 distinct CDR3 sequences, around 50% being singletons. Trimming took off 4 bases at V and 12 bases at J, with 21 bases between the two ends. There are 14 residues in the CDR3. Germline values: CDR1 MNHNS, CDR2 SASEGT. The sample comes from a study of blood T cells in healthy people across ages. Sequenced: blood. This clonotype was sampled from a man aged 80 or over in good health. V usage is TRBV6-1 and J usage is TRBJ2-5, with D possibly TRBD2 on 5 matching bases. CDR3 nucleotides: TGTGCCAGCAGTGGTTCACTGAGGACTTCAGAGGAGTACTTC. Translated, it gives CASSGSLRTSEEYF.